These 2 T cell receptor beta chains originate from one sample sequenced in a study of T-cell reconstitution after alpha-beta-depleted transplantation in children. Construction of the TCRbeta library involved unique molecular identifiers. TCRdb passed the PCR reads through MiXCR, listing each CDR3 protein once. This sample has hundreds of thousands of distinct CDR3 sequences, with 18% found just once. The sample consisted of PBMCs from the stem cell graft donor, taken from the stem cell graft. All receptors derive from a human donor who donated a stem cell graft to a child with acute lymphoblastic leukemia.

A few counts support this clonotype. The V call is TRBV20-1, the J call TRBJ2-1; TRBD1 is a possible D gene (6 bases). V gave up 6 bases and J gave up 4 bases, with 10 bases separating them. Germline CDR1 is DFQATT and CDR2 is SNEGSKA (reference sequence). This CDR3 comprises 12 residues. The CDR3 protein is CSATGDYNEQFF. The CDR3 DNA reads as TGCAGTGCGACAGGAGATTACAATGAGCAGTTCTTC.

The gene calls are TRBV27 and TRBJ2-1; TRBD2 agrees at 8 bases. There are 16 residues in the CDR3. Germline loops: CDR1 MNHEY, CDR2 SMNVEV (reference sequence). V dropped 3 bases and J dropped 4; count of bases not matched to a gene: 8. The DNA of the CDR3 is TGTGCCAGCAGTTTTACCCCAGCGGGGGTATACAATGAGCAGTTCTTC. Encoded protein: CASSFTPAGVYNEQFF.